This TCR beta chain was obtained from a study of shared clonotypes between healthy human individuals. Study-wide findings and caveats: Clonotypes which were not shared had lower generation probabilities than clonotypes that all four donors shared.

CD45RO-negative CD8 cells positively selected for CCR7 made up the naive population, which excluded terminally differentiated effector memory CD45RA+ cells. Free of recent acute infections or vaccinations, the donors were healthy HIV-negative adults. Looked up from germline, CDR1 is SQVTM and CDR2 is ANQGSEA. The CDR3 runs 20 residues. The authors loaded around 220 ng DNA, 27,000 or so T cell genomes, into sorted-subset replicate PCRs. Here immunoSEQ multiplex PCR was the method, and the copy in TCRdb shows in-frame clones only, minus some. Of some 1,900,000 clones detected, around 96% appear once; the ten largest clones hold more than 0.95%. Regarding this clone: Its antigen remains unidentified.

The origin of this receptor is a man aged 18 to 29 in good health. Sequencing input: naive CD8+ T cells sorted from blood. The chain joins TRBV29-1 to TRBJ2-1; 12 bases line up with TRBD2. DNA of the CDR3: TGCAGTCTTCACGCCCCTGCTCTAGCGGGAGGGATAGAAACTACGGGTGAGCAGTTCTTC. Translating it yields CSLHAPALAGGIETTGEQFF.